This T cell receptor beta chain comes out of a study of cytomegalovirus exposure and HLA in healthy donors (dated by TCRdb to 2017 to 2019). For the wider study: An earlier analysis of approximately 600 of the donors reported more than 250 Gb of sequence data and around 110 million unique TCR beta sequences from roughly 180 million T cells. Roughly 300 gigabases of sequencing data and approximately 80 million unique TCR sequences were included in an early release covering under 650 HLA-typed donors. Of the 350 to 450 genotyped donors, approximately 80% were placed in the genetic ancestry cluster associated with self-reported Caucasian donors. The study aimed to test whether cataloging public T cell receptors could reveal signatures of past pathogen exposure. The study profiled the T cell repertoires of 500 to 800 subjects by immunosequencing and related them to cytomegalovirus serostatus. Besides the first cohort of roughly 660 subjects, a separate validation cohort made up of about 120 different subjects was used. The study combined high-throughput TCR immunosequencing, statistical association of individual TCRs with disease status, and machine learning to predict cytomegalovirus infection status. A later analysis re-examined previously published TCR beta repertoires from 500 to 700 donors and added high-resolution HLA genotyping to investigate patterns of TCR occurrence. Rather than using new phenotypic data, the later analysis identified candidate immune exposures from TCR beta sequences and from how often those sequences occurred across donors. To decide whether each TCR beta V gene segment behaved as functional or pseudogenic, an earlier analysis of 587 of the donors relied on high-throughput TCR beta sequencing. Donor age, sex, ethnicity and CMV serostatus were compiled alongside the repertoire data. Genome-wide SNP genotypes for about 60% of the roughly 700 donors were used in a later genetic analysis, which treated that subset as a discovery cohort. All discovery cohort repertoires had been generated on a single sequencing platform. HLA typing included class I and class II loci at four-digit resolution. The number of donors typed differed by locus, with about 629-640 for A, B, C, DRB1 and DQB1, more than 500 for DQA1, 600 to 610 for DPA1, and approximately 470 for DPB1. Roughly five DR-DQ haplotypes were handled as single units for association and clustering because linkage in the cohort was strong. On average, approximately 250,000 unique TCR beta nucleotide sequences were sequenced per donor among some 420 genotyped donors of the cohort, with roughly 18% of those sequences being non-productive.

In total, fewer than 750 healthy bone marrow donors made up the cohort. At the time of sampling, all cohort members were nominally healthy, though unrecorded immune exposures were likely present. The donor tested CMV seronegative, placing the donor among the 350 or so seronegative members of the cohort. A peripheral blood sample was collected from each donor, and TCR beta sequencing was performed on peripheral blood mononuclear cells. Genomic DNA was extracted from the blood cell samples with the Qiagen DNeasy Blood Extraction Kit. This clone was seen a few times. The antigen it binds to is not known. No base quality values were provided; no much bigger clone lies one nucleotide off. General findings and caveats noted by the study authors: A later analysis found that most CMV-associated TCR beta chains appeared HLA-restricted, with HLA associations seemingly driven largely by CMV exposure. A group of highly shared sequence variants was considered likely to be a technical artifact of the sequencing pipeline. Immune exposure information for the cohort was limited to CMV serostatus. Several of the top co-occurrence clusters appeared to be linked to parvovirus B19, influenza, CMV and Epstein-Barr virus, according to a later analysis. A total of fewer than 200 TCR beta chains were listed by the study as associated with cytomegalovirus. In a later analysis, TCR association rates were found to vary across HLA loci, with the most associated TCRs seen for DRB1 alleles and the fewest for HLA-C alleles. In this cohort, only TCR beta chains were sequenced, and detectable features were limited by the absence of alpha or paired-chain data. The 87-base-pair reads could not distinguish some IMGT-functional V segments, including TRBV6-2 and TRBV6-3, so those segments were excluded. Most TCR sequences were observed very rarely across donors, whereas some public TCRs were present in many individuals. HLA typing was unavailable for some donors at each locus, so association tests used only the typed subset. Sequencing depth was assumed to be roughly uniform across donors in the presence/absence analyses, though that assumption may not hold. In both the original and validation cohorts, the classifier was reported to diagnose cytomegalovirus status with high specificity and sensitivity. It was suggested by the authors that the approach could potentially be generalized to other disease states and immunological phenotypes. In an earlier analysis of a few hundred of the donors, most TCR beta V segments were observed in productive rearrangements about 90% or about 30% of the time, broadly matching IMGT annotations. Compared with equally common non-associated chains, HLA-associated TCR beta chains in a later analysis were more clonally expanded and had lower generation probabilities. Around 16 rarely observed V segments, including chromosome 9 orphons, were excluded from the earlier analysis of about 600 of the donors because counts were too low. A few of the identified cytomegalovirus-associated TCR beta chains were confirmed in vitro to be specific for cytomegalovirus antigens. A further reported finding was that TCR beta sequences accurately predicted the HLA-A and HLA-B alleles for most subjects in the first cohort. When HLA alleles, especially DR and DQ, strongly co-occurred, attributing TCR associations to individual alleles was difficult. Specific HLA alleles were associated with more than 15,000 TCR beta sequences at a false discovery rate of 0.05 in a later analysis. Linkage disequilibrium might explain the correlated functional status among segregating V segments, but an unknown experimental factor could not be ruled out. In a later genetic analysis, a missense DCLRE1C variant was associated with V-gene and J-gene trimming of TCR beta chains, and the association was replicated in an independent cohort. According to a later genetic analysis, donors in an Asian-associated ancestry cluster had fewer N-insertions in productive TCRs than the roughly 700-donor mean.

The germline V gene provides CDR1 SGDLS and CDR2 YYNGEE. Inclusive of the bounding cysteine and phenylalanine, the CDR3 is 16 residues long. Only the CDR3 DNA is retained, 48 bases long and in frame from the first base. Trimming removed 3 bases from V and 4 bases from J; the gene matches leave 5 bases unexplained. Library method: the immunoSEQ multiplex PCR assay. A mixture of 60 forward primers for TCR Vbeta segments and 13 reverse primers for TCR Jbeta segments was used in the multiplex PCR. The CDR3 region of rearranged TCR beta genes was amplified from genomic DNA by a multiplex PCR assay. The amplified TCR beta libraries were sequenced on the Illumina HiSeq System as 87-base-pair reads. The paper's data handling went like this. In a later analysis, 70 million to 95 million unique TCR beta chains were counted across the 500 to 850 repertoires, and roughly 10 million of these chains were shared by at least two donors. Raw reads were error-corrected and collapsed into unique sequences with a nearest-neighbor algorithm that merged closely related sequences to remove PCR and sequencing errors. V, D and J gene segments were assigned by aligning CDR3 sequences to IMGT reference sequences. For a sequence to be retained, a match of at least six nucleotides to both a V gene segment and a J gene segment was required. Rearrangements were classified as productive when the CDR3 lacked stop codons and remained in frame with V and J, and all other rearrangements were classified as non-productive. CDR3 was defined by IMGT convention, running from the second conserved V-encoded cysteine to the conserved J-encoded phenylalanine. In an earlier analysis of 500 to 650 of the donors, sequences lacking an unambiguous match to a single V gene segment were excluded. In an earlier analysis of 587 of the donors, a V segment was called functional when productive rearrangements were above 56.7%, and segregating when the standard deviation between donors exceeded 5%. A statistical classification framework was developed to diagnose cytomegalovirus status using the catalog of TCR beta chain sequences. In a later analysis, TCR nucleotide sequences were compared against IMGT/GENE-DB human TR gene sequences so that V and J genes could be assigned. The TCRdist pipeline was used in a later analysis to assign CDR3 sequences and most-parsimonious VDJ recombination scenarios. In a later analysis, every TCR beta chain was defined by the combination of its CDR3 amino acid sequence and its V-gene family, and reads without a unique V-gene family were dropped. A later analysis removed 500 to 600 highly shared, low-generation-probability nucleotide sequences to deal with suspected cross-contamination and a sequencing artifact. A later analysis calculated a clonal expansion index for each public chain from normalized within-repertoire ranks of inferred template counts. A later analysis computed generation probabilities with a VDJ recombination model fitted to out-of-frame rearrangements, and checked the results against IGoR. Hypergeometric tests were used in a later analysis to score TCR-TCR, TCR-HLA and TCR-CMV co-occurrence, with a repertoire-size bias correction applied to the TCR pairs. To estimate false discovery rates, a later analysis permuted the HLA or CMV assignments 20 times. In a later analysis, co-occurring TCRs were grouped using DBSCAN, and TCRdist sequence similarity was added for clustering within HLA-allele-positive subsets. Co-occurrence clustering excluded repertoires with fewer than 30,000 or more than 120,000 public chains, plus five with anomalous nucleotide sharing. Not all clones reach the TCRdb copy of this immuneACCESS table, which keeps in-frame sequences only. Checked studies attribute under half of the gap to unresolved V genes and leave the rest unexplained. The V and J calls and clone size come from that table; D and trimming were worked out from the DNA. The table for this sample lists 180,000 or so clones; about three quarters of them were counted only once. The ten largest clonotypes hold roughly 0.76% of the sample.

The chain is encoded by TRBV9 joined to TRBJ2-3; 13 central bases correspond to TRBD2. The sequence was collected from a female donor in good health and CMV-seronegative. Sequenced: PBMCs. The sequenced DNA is TGTGCCAGCAGCGACCGACTAGCGGGAGGACCAGATACGCAGTATTTT. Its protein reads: CASSDRLAGGPDTQYF.